Shown below are 26 T cell receptor beta chains from a single sample sequenced in a study of blood T cell repertoires in COVID-19. The data were produced by immunoSEQ multiplex PCR, yet TCRdb's version contains in-frame clones alone and is incomplete. The data hold about 15,000 clones, with around 86% observed a single time. The specimen was peripheral blood. Receptors originate from a man in his sixties with acute or convalescent COVID-19.

The chain carries TRBV11-1 and TRBJ2-7, with 14 bases lining up with TRBD2. Per the germline V gene, CDR1 is SGHAT and CDR2 is FQDESV (reference sequence). The CDR3 loop spans 14 amino acids. V was pared by 5 bases and J by 5 bases, with 2 bases of the junction left unmatched. The CDR3 DNA reads TGTGCCAGCAGCCCGGGACTAGCGGGAGACGAGCAGTACTTC. It is translated as CASSPGLAGDEQYF.

The chain uses TRBV6-6 and TRBJ2-1, with TRBD2 matching over 10 bases. Germline-derived CDR1 and CDR2 are MNHNY and SVGAGI (reference sequence). The CDR3 totals 16 residues. Trimming took 2 bases from V and 2 from J; bases not matched to a gene: 3. The CDR3 loop reads CASSYRTSGTYNEQFF. CDR3 nucleotide sequence: TGTGCCAGCAGTTACCGGACTAGCGGAACCTACAATGAGCAGTTCTTC.

This clone has more than one count but fewer than ten. The chain links TRBV3-1 (or the pseudogene TRBV3-2) to TRBJ1-1; weak D call: TRBD1 (6 bases). This CDR3 comprises 14 residues. V lost 0 bases and J lost 5, with 10 bases in between. CDR1 is LGHDT, CDR2 YNNKEL, per germline (reference sequence). CDR3 protein: CASSQETGQTEAFF. CDR3 coding DNA: TGTGCCAGCAGCCAAGAGACAGGACAGACTGAAGCTTTCTTT.

V and J are TRBV6-5 and TRBJ2-1; 11 bases agree with TRBD2. The CDR3 consists of 15 residues. Germline CDR1 is MNHEY and CDR2 is SVGAGI. Trimming cost V 6 bases and J 5 bases; bases outside gene matches: 6. The CDR3, as DNA: TGTGCCAGCAGAGTAACTAGCGGGAGTGACAATGAGCAGTTCTTC. Its protein product is CASRVTSGSDNEQFF.

Only one count was recorded for this clone. The chain carries TRBV5-1 and TRBJ2-4; 7 nucleotides match TRBD1. Germline CDR1 reads SGHRS; CDR2 reads YFSETQ. The CDR3 is 12 amino acids. V was clipped by 4 bases and J by 7 bases; unmatched bases: 2. The CDR3 is CASSEGQNIQYF. CDR3 bases: TGCGCCAGCAGCGAGGGACAGAACATTCAGTACTTC.

The chain combines TRBV24-1 with TRBJ2-1; 8 nucleotides agree with TRBD2. V lost 2 bases, J lost 8 bases, and 7 bases stayed unmatched. CDR1 and CDR2 (germline): KGHDR, SFDVKD. CDR3 length: 15 residues. In DNA, the CDR3 is TGTGCCACCAGTGATTATGGCGGGAGGTACGATGAGCAGTTCTTC. It translates to CATSDYGGRYDEQFF.

The chain has TRBV7-6 and TRBJ2-3; 8 bases are a match to TRBD2. The CDR3 runs to 14 residues. With V trimmed by 1 base and J by 14 bases, 11 bases remained unmatched. Per germline, CDR1 SGHVS and CDR2 FNYEAQ. The CDR3 region has the DNA TGTGCCAGCAGCTTAGTACTGTTTCGGGGGGGCCTGTATTTT. Protein sequence: CASSLVLFRGGLYF.

The gene calls are TRBV11-2 and TRBJ1-1; D is undetermined. V gave up 2 bases and J gave up 1 base, with 5 bases separating them. Germline V CDR1 and CDR2: SGHAT, FQNNGV. The CDR3 is 13 residues long. The CDR3 region is CASSLSQNTEAFF. CDR3 in DNA: TGTGCCAGCAGCTTAAGCCAGAACACTGAAGCTTTCTTT.

The rearrangement uses TRBV30 and TRBJ2-7; 9 bases agree with TRBD1. The germline V gene has CDR1 GTSNPN and CDR2 SVGIG (reference sequence). Trimming removed 5 bases from V and 2 bases from J; junction bases left unmatched: 7. The CDR3 loop spans 14 amino acids. CDR3 DNA: TGTGCCTGGGGTACCGGGACAGGGACCTACGAGCAGTACTTC. It translates to CAWGTGTGTYEQYF.

The chain employs TRBV24-1 and TRBJ1-1, with a possible D match to TRBD1 (5 bases). CDR1 is KGHDR and CDR2 is SFDVKD in the germline V gene. CDR3 length: 13 residues. V lost 9 bases to trimming and J lost 3 bases, with 13 bases between them. The CDR3 here is CATSGGDYTEAFF. Written as DNA, the CDR3 is TGTGCCACCTCCGGGGGGGATTACACTGAAGCTTTCTTT.

This clone has only a few counts. This rearrangement joins TRBV7-2 to TRBJ2-2; D is undetermined. Trimming took off 1 base at V and 8 bases at J, with 8 bases between the two ends. The CDR3 has 13 residues. The germline V gene encodes CDR1 SGHTA and CDR2 FQGNSA. CDR3 nucleotide sequence: TGTGCCAGCAGCTTAGAAGAGGTGGGGGAGCTGTTTTTT. It specifies CASSLEEVGELFF.

This clone was observed a single time. The chain uses TRBV3-1 (or the pseudogene TRBV3-2) and TRBJ1-5, with unresolved D. The CDR3 consists of 14 residues. The V gene lost 0 bases and the J gene lost 4 bases, with 7 bases spanning the gap. CDR1 is LGHDT, CDR2 YNNKEL, per germline (reference sequence). The CDR3 loop reads CASSQEYGNQPQHF. Written as DNA, the CDR3 is TGTGCCAGCAGCCAAGAATACGGGAATCAGCCCCAGCATTTT.

The DNA for the CDR3 is TGTGCCAGCAGCCAGGACAGGGACCTTTATGGCTACACCTTC. It translates to CASSQDRDLYGYTF. The chain uses TRBV7-2 and TRBJ1-2, with 8 bases that match TRBD1. Germline V gene lookup returns CDR1 SGHTA and CDR2 FQGNSA. After removal of 5 bases from V and 5 bases from J, the junction contained 7 bases not matched to a gene. The CDR3 is 14 residues long.

Concerning this clone itself: Relative to the germline gene, one junction end is altered; a read error may explain this. The chain uses TRBV7-7 and TRBJ2-2; D unresolved. The CDR3 loop spans 16 amino acids. Germline V CDR1 and CDR2: SSHAT, FNYEAQ (reference sequence). In DNA form, the CDR3 reads TGTGCTAGCAGCCTGGAGAACGGCCCGAACACCGGGGAGCTGTTTTTT. This codes for CASSLENGPNTGELFF.

This rearrangement joins TRBV19 to TRBJ1-1, with D maybe TRBD1 (5 bases). V was clipped by 8 bases and J by 0 bases, with 10 bases between them. Per the germline V gene, CDR1 is LNHDA and CDR2 is SQIVND (reference sequence). The CDR3 covers 13 residues. CDR3 nucleotides: TGTGCCAGTTTAGACAGCTTGAACACTGAAGCTTTCTTT. This gives the protein CASLDSLNTEAFF.

The rearrangement links TRBV6-5 to TRBJ1-6; D not certain. The germline gives CDR1 MNHEY, CDR2 SVGAGI. This CDR3 contains 15 residues. Trimming shortened V by 6 bases and J by 0 bases, and 9 bases separated the two germline ends. The CDR3 DNA reads TGTGCCAGCAGGGAGATGAGCTCCTATAATTCACCCCTCCACTTT. Translating it yields CASREMSSYNSPLHF.

The chain joins TRBV19 to TRBJ2-7; 10 bases line up with TRBD1. The trim removed 1 base at V and 4 bases at J, leaving 4 bases unmatched. This CDR3 region has 15 residues. CDR1 is LNHDA and CDR2 is SQIVND in the germline V gene (reference sequence). CDR3 nucleotide sequence: TGTGCCAGTAGTATAGGGGGACAGGGGAGATACGAGCAGTACTTC. This gives the protein CASSIGGQGRYEQYF.

The V call is TRBV3-1 (or the pseudogene TRBV3-2), the J call TRBJ2-2; TRBD2 might be the D (5 bases). Germline-derived CDR1 and CDR2 are LGHDT and YNNKEL (reference sequence). Between the trimmed V and J ends, which lost 5 bases and 8 bases, there was a span of 18 bases. The CDR3 runs 15 residues. Here the CDR3 DNA reads TGTGCCAGCAGCGGAACGAACGGGGTTCAGGGGGAGCTGTTTTTT. As protein: CASSGTNGVQGELFF.

CDR3 region: CASRLDRGNSPLHF. CDR3 DNA sequence: TGTGCCAGCAGGCTGGACAGGGGTAATTCACCCCTCCACTTT. This sequence joins TRBV2 and TRBJ1-6; 9 nucleotides agree with TRBD1. Germline CDR1 SNHLY, CDR2 FYNNEI. Trimming took 6 bases from V and 6 from J; bases not matched to a gene: 3. CDR3 size: 14 residues.

The gene calls are TRBV19 and TRBJ2-5, with 13 bases that match TRBD2. After removal of 4 bases from V and 4 bases from J, the junction contained 9 bases not matched to a gene. Germline V lookup: CDR1 LNHDA, CDR2 SQIVND (reference sequence). The length of the CDR3 is 17 residues. For the CDR3, the DNA is TGTGCCAGTAGTACCGGACTAGCGGGAGTGTTCACAGAGACCCAGTACTTC. Amino acids: CASSTGLAGVFTETQYF.

This chain connects TRBV19 to TRBJ1-3; unclear D gene. Germline values: CDR1 LNHDA, CDR2 SQIVND (reference sequence). The CDR3 covers 14 residues. V was pared by 6 bases and J by 4 bases, with 13 bases between. CDR3 protein: CASRPGGEGNTIYF. CDR3 nucleotides: TGTGCCAGTAGACCGGGAGGCGAAGGAAACACCATATATTTT.

This clone was detected a few times. CDR3 residues: CASSIVGRGQPVYGYTF. Written as DNA, the CDR3 is TGTGCCAGTAGTATAGTAGGTCGGGGACAGCCCGTCTATGGCTACACCTTC. The genes are TRBV19 and TRBJ1-2; 7 positions match TRBD1. This CDR3 region has 17 residues. The V segment lost 1 base and the J segment 4 bases; nucleotides outside the gene matches: 12. Looked up from germline, CDR1 is LNHDA and CDR2 is SQIVND (reference sequence).

The chain has TRBV24-1 and TRBJ2-2; D remains ambiguous. CDR3 length: 15 amino acids. V was clipped by 0 bases and J by 3 bases, with 7 bases between them. Looked up from germline, CDR1 is KGHDR and CDR2 is SFDVKD. CDR3 sequence: CATSDLSLDTGELFF. The CDR3 DNA reads TGTGCCACCAGTGATTTGTCCCTAGACACCGGGGAGCTGTTTTTT.

The chain has TRBV7-6 and TRBJ1-3; D is unresolved. This CDR3 comprises 18 residues. Germline V gene lookup returns CDR1 SGHVS and CDR2 FNYEAQ. V lost 1 base to trimming and J lost 0 bases, with 16 bases between them. The CDR3 reads CASSLGSPGSSSGNTIYF. The CDR3 DNA reads as TGTGCCAGCAGCTTAGGTAGTCCCGGCTCTAGCTCTGGAAACACCATATATTTT.

This rearrangement joins TRBV6-2 or TRBV6-3 to TRBJ2-2; 7 bases agree with TRBD1. The junction had 8 bases not matched to a gene; V was cut back by 4 bases and J by 6 bases. This CDR3 region has 15 residues. CDR1 and CDR2 (germline): MNHEY, SVGEGT. CDR3 DNA: TGTGCCAGCAGTTCCGCCAGGGGGTTCGCCGGGGAGCTGTTTTTT. Translated: CASSSARGFAGELFF.

The CDR3 reads CASSRGTSTDTQYF. CDR3 nucleotide sequence: TGTGCCAGCAGCCGCGGTACTAGCACAGATACGCAGTATTTT. The chain uses TRBV3-1 (or the pseudogene TRBV3-2) and TRBJ2-3, with D uncertain. This CDR3 has 14 residues. Trimming left V 4 bases short and J 0 bases short, with 8 bases between. Germline V gene data show CDR1 as LGHDT and CDR2 as YNNKEL (reference sequence).